This T cell receptor beta chain comes out of a study of T cells in Graves' hyperthyroidism and ophthalmopathy. This clonotype was recorded a few times. TCR beta CDR3 regions were amplified from RNA transcripts. The HTBI primer set drove a first-round RT-PCR of the TCR CDR3. TCRdb fed the multiplex PCR reads into MiXCR, producing one record per CDR3 protein. The sample gives about 130,000 distinct CDR3 sequences, roughly a fifth of which show up once; over 60% is in the top ten. CDR3 length equals 18 residues. CDR1 MGHRA and CDR2 YSYEKL come from the germline V gene. J gave up 4 bases and V 0 bases, and 6 bases lay outside the gene matches. Diagnoses rested on clinical symptoms, serum thyroxine and TRAb, thyroid ultrasound and orbital computed tomography. Ahead of any ophthalmopathy symptoms, the blood sample was obtained at the first diagnosis of hyperthyroidism.

Specimen: blood. This sequence joins TRBV4-1 and TRBJ2-1; 13 positions agree with TRBD2. The clonotype originates from a woman aged 45-65 years with Graves' hyperthyroidism that later progressed to Graves' ophthalmopathy. The CDR3 DNA reads TGCGCCAGCAGCCAAGAGGCGGGACTAGCGGGAAAATACAATGAGCAGTTCTTC. It is translated as CASSQEAGLAGKYNEQFF.